The rows below give T cell receptor beta chains drawn from one sample of a study of Ad26.COV2.S vaccination and SARS-CoV-2 variants. The assay was immunoSEQ multiplex PCR, and TCRdb's table has in-frame clones only and misses some. Counted here are some 340,000 clones, about 82% occurring once; the ten biggest clones make up approximately 2%. Source: peripheral blood, taken in a trial of Ad26.COV2.S vaccine versus placebo. The receptors derive from a person between 18 and 65 years old who received the Ad26.COV2.S COVID-19 vaccine or a placebo. CDR3s include the opening cysteine and the closing phenylalanine or tryptophan. The order of the fields is J gene, V gene, CDR3 length, CDR3 protein.

TRBJ2-7,TRBV6-2/TRBV6-3,16,CASSSPRQGGSYEQYF
TRBJ2-5,TRBV6-5,15,CASSLLPARTETQYF
TRBJ2-1,TRBV6-5,12,CASTDGNNEQFF
TRBJ2-7,TRBV5-6,13,CASSPGPPYEQYF
TRBJ1-6,TRBV6-5,15,CASRDSALNNSPLHF
TRBJ1-1,TRBV7-2,13,CASSLSVNTEAFF
TRBJ2-2,TRBV19,14,CASLGTIRSGELFF
TRBJ1-1,TRBV7-9,12,CASSSGGFEAFF
TRBJ1-5,TRBV19,18,CASSIIGLGRGESQPQHF
TRBJ2-1,TRBV5-1,11,CASSRDNEQFF
TRBJ1-2,TRBV5-6,16,CASSLIRSDRNDGYTF
TRBJ2-1,TRBV5-5,15,CASSPSPTSHNEQFF
TRBJ1-3,TRBV18,17,CASSLTSSGTGGNTIYF
TRBJ1-2,TRBV24-1,13,CATSDRTGSGYTF
TRBJ2-1,TRBV11-2,17,CASSLVPGGASYNEQFF
TRBJ1-3,TRBV5-5,16,CASSLAPGASGNTIYF
TRBJ1-2,TRBV30,14,CAWRTRTYGIGYTF
TRBJ1-2,TRBV6-2/TRBV6-3,14,CASSYSRELYGYTF
TRBJ1-1,TRBV5-4,15,CASRRDTGGVTEAFF
TRBJ2-7,TRBV30,12,CAWSPSDYEQYF
TRBJ1-2,TRBV4-1,19,CASSHWDLMIRGGNYGYTF
TRBJ1-1,TRBV20-1,15,CSASPVRELNTEAFF
TRBJ2-1,TRBV20-1,15,CSASPPGGLHNEQFF
TRBJ1-5,TRBV4-1,15,CASSPRQGASQPQHF
TRBJ2-2,TRBV3-1/TRBV3-2,16,CASSQRTSEITGELFF
TRBJ2-7,TRBV27,9,CASSLEQYF
TRBJ2-7,TRBV11-2,15,CASSLAWVVNGEQYF
TRBJ1-2,TRBV10-1,13,CASSESRARGYTF
TRBJ1-3,TRBV3-1/TRBV3-2,14,CASSSTGGRNTIYF
TRBJ2-5,TRBV4-1,19,CASSQAVRDTSRSGETQYF
TRBJ1-1,TRBV18,15,CASSPLAREKVEAFF
TRBJ2-3,TRBV28,12,CASGTGRDTQYF
TRBJ1-1,TRBV30,14,CAWTGALLDTEAFF
TRBJ2-3,TRBV6-2/TRBV6-3,15,CASSYGLSSTDTQYF
TRBJ2-3,TRBV5-1,14,CASKATSATDTQYF
TRBJ1-6,TRBV5-1,16,CASSRGQGANNSPLHF
TRBJ2-2,TRBV20-1,14,CSASHPTRSGELFF
TRBJ2-7,TRBV4-2,11,CASSPGGEQYF
TRBJ2-5,TRBV6-2/TRBV6-3,13,CASSWTGEETQYF
TRBJ2-5,TRBV24-1,13,CATSDTGSETQYF
TRBJ1-2,TRBV29-1,12,CSVMMAVGTYTF
TRBJ1-2,TRBV7-2,12,CASSSHNYGYTF
TRBJ2-1,TRBV18,16,CASSPPLVGGKSEQFF
TRBJ1-1,TRBV2,13,CASSEYGNTEAFF
TRBJ1-2,TRBV5-4,15,CASSLRGGTNYGYTF
TRBJ2-7,TRBV5-6,12,CASSWTGYEQYF
TRBJ1-5,TRBV12-5,13,CASGLSGNQPQHF
TRBJ1-6,TRBV6-1,15,CASSDALPQGSPLHF
TRBJ1-1,TRBV6-5,15,CASSPYGQGRTEAFF
TRBJ2-7,TRBV5-1,14,CASSQPGQNYEQYF
TRBJ2-7,TRBV7-3,14,CASSLDSRGSEQYF